Listed below are T cell receptor beta chains from one sample, sequenced in a study of blood T cell repertoires in COVID-19. Sequenced by immunoSEQ multiplex PCR; TCRdb stores in-frame clones only, minus some. The sample carries approximately 110,000 clones, around 90% recorded once. Sequencing input: peripheral blood. These receptors were taken from a human donor in a cohort sampled during active COVID-19. Each CDR3 is given with its conserved first and last residue. The D gene is left open where the match is weak. Expanded clones are given a class, and other clones once, few, many or no size at all.

d_gene,abundance,v_gene,j_gene,CDR3aa,CDR3nt
-,-,TRBV13,TRBJ1-1,CASSLGGQGLFF,TGTGCCAGCAGCTTAGGCGGGCAGGGTCTTTTCTTT
-,-,TRBV18,TRBJ2-3,CASSQSARADTQYF,TGTGCCAGCTCACAAAGTGCACGCGCAGATACGCAGTATTTT
TRBD1,-,TRBV6-5,TRBJ1-2,CASRPTGGIFGYTF,TGTGCCAGCAGACCGACAGGGGGGATTTTTGGCTACACCTTC
-,once,TRBV4-1,TRBJ2-1,CASTFLAGPFPNEQFF,TGCGCCAGCACCTTTCTCGCGGGGCCGTTTCCCAATGAGCAGTTCTTC
-,-,TRBV15,TRBJ1-2,CATSRDPGASRDGYTF,TGTGCCACCAGCAGAGATCCGGGAGCTTCAAGGGATGGCTACACCTTC
-,-,TRBV12-3/TRBV12-4,TRBJ1-5,CASSSPGQPQHF,TGTGCCAGCAGTTCCCCCGGTCAGCCCCAGCATTTT
TRBD1,few,TRBV27,TRBJ2-7,CASSLRQGGYEQYF,TGTGCCAGCAGTTTAAGACAGGGCGGCTACGAGCAGTACTTC
-,once,TRBV24-1,TRBJ1-2,CATSDFKSNYGYTF,TGTGCCACCAGTGATTTCAAGAGTAACTATGGCTACACCTTC
TRBD1,-,TRBV10-3,TRBJ2-3,CAIKAGTGADTQYF,TGTGCCATCAAGGCCGGGACAGGGGCAGATACGCAGTATTTT
TRBD1,once,TRBV19,TRBJ1-2,CASSPDRGSGYTF,TGTGCCAGTAGCCCTGACAGGGGTTCTGGCTACACCTTC
-,-,TRBV24-1,TRBJ2-6,CATSDPGSGANVLTF,TGTGCCACCAGTGATCCGGGTTCTGGGGCCAACGTCCTGACTTTC
-,-,TRBV5-1,TRBJ2-3,CASSLGGSDTQYF,TGCGCCAGCAGCTTGGGAGGGTCAGATACGCAGTATTTT
-,-,TRBV18,TRBJ2-5,CASSLNLRETQYF,TGTGCCAGCTCACTAAATCTCCGTGAGACCCAGTACTTC
-,-,TRBV4-1,TRBJ2-4,CASSQGLAKNIQYF,TGCGCCAGCAGCCAAGGACTAGCCAAAAACATTCAGTACTTC
TRBD2,-,TRBV7-9,TRBJ2-5,CASSLGPLAGAVQETQYF,TGTGCCAGCAGCTTAGGCCCTCTAGCGGGGGCGGTACAAGAGACCCAGTACTTC
-,-,TRBV6-1,TRBJ2-7,CASSEASPYEQYF,TGTGCCAGCAGTGAAGCCTCCCCCTACGAGCAGTACTTC
TRBD1,-,TRBV15,TRBJ1-5,CATSGQGNQPQHF,TGTGCCACCTCCGGACAGGGCAATCAGCCCCAGCATTTT
-,-,TRBV5-1,TRBJ2-5,CASSLQGQVRETQYF,TGCGCCAGCAGCTTGCAGGGGCAGGTCAGGGAGACCCAGTACTTC
-,-,TRBV4-1,TRBJ1-3,CASRGRGAGNTIYF,TGCGCCAGCAGAGGACGGGGAGCGGGAAACACCATATATTTT
TRBD1,-,TRBV14,TRBJ1-6,CASSQGQGTRNSPLHF,TGTGCCAGCAGCCAAGGACAGGGAACTAGAAATTCACCCCTCCACTTT
TRBD2,-,TRBV18,TRBJ2-1,CASSPGTSGRYNEQFF,TGTGCCAGCTCACCAGGAACTAGCGGGAGATACAATGAGCAGTTCTTC
-,-,TRBV12-3/TRBV12-4,TRBJ1-4,CATLGPPGEKLFF,TGTGCCACACTCGGGCCTCCAGGGGAAAAACTGTTTTTT
TRBD2,-,TRBV27,TRBJ2-1,CASSFVNRGGIYNEQFF,TGTGCCAGCAGTTTCGTTAACCGCGGGGGGATTTACAATGAGCAGTTCTTC
TRBD1,-,TRBV19,TRBJ1-3,CASSNHRGPGNTIYF,TGTGCCAGTAGTAACCACAGGGGGCCTGGAAACACCATATATTTT
-,-,TRBV5-1,TRBJ2-1,CASSLLGLRRRNNYNEQFF,TGCGCCAGCAGCTTGTTGGGACTTCGGCGAAGGAATAACTACAATGAGCAGTTCTTC
TRBD1,-,TRBV6-5,TRBJ1-1,CASSWGQGRDTEAFF,TGTGCCAGCAGTTGGGGACAGGGGAGGGACACTGAAGCTTTCTTT
-,-,TRBV3-1/TRBV3-2,TRBJ1-1,CASSQESRGLAMNTEAFF,TGTGCCAGCAGCCAAGAATCTAGGGGGTTGGCCATGAACACTGAAGCTTTCTTT
-,-,TRBV4-1,TRBJ1-1,CASSPRVSNTEAFF,TGCGCCAGCAGCCCCAGGGTCAGTAACACTGAAGCTTTCTTT
-,-,TRBV5-1,TRBJ2-3,CASSLGVRGNKRTDTQYF,TGCGCCAGCAGCTTGGGAGTGAGGGGGAATAAACGCACAGATACGCAGTATTTT
TRBD1,-,TRBV14,TRBJ1-1,CASSQDRKWEQGVILTEAFF,TGTGCCAGCAGCCAAGATAGGAAGTGGGAACAGGGGGTTATCCTCACTGAAGCTTTCTTT
-,-,TRBV28,TRBJ2-7,CASSSGGYSSYEQYF,TGTGCCAGCAGTAGTGGCGGCTATAGCTCCTACGAGCAGTACTTC
-,once,TRBV28,TRBJ1-2,CASSFAGVYGYTF,TGTGCCAGCAGTTTCGCAGGGGTCTATGGCTACACCTTC
-,-,TRBV7-2,TRBJ1-2,CASSAYGQLNYGYTF,TGTGCCAGCAGCGCCTACGGACAGTTGAACTATGGCTACACCTTC
-,-,TRBV5-8,TRBJ1-1,CASSLDLNTEAFF,TGTGCCAGCAGCTTGGATCTTAACACTGAAGCTTTCTTT
TRBD2,-,TRBV28,TRBJ2-1,CASSFPRPGTRDEQFF,TGTGCCAGCAGTTTTCCCAGACCCGGGACTAGGGATGAGCAGTTCTTC
-,-,TRBV19,TRBJ2-3,CASSNTWPPDTQYF,TGTGCCAGTAGTAATACGTGGCCCCCAGATACGCAGTATTTT
-,-,TRBV5-1,TRBJ1-2,CASSLAGKGPSYGYTF,TGCGCCAGCAGCTTGGCCGGGAAGGGCCCGAGCTATGGCTACACCTTC
TRBD1,-,TRBV19,TRBJ2-3,CASSRTGGITDTQYF,TGTGCCAGTAGTAGGACAGGGGGTATTACAGATACGCAGTATTTT
TRBD1,-,TRBV3-1/TRBV3-2,TRBJ1-1,CASSEGQGNTEAFF,TGTGCCAGCAGCGAGGGACAGGGGAACACTGAAGCTTTCTTT
-,-,TRBV6-5,TRBJ2-7,CASTSGLPPYEQYF,TGTGCCAGCACATCGGGACTGCCGCCCTACGAGCAGTACTTC
TRBD1,-,TRBV18,TRBJ1-1,CASSPKRTGRDTEAFF,TGTGCCAGCTCACCTAAGAGGACAGGGAGGGACACTGAAGCTTTCTTT
-,-,TRBV2,TRBJ1-1,CASSEALGQATEAFF,TGTGCCAGCAGTGAAGCGCTTGGCCAGGCCACTGAAGCTTTCTTT
TRBD1,-,TRBV6-6,TRBJ1-5,CASSYSTGDQPQHF,TGTGCCAGCAGTTACTCGACAGGGGATCAGCCCCAGCATTTT
-,-,TRBV19,TRBJ1-1,CASSVLPAVENTEAFF,TGTGCCAGTAGTGTACTACCGGCGGTGGAGAACACTGAAGCTTTCTTT
TRBD1,-,TRBV7-3,TRBJ1-6,CASSLDRGYLLPLHF,TGTGCCAGCAGCTTGGACAGGGGGTACCTCCTACCCCTCCACTTT
TRBD2,-,TRBV9,TRBJ2-3,CASSVDLAGALTDTQYF,TGTGCCAGCAGCGTAGATCTAGCGGGGGCCCTCACAGATACGCAGTATTTT
TRBD1,-,TRBV4-2,TRBJ2-7,CASSQETGGISYEQYF,TGTGCCAGCAGCCAGGAGACAGGGGGGATCTCCTACGAGCAGTACTTC
-,-,TRBV7-9,TRBJ1-1,CASSLLPGDRRSDTEAFF,TGTGCCAGCAGCTTACTTCCCGGTGACAGGAGGTCGGACACTGAAGCTTTCTTT
-,once,TRBV11-2,TRBJ1-2,CASSLDLRVKYGYTF,TGTGCCAGCAGCTTAGATTTAAGAGTAAAATATGGCTACACCTTC